This TCR beta chain was recovered during a study of PD-1 blockade in classical Hodgkin lymphoma. Only in-frame clones appear in the TCRdb table, and some are missing; sequencing was by immunoSEQ multiplex PCR. The data show just under 65,000 clones, with roughly 92% seen just once and 6.5% to 9.5% held by the top ten. Time point given: cycle 4 day 1 (C4D1), after less than 7 weeks of nivolumab. Relapses following autologous stem cell transplantation were seen in all patients, with brentuximab vedotin exposure varying. This clone came up a few times. The sequence was collected from a human donor with classical Hodgkin lymphoma. Sequences were derived from peripheral blood mononuclear cells (PBMCs), sampled before the fourth cycle of nivolumab.

The CDR3 DNA is TGTGCCAGCAGCGTGGGACAAGAGGGTCAGCCCCAGCATTTT. Its translation is CASSVGQEGQPQHF. The gene calls are TRBV5-6 and TRBJ1-5; a weak D match, TRBD1 (6 bases). The CDR3 length is 14 residues. Trimming left V 4 bases short and J 6 bases short, with 14 bases between. Germline V gene sequence: CDR1 SGHDT, CDR2 YYEEEE. Variable domain in full (rest from reference TRBV5-6 and TRBJ1-5): DAGVTQSPTHLIKTRGQQVTLRCSPKSGHDTVSWYQQALGQGPQFIFQYYEEEERQRGNFPDRFSGHQFPNYSSELNVNALLLGDSALYLCASSVGQEGQPQHFGDGTRLSIL.